These T cell receptor beta chains were read from a single sample in a study of T cell responses to AZD1222 COVID-19 vaccine. TCRdb's table, derived via immunoSEQ multiplex PCR, lists solely in-frame clones and lacks some. There are about 55,000 clones in the sample; more than 80% occur only once, and 2% lies in the top ten. The sample consisted of peripheral blood, taken on day 0 of AZD1222 vaccination. The origin of the receptors is an adult in good health. Each CDR3 is given without its conserved first and last residue.

V gene: TRBV11-2; CDR3 protein: ASSQGAGSLF
V gene: TRBV19; CDR3 protein: ASSSTSGRFYEQY
V gene: TRBV19; CDR3 protein: ASSVRQGLSNQPQH
V gene: TRBV7-2; CDR3 protein: ASSAWVGQGAYEQF
V gene: TRBV5-1; CDR3 protein: ASRPLTGAETQY
V gene: TRBV2; CDR3 protein: ASTLIGSGNEKLF
V gene: TRBV11-2; CDR3 protein: ASSLGEWDGYT
V gene: TRBV27; CDR3 protein: ASTPKQEASSNQPQH
V gene: TRBV28; CDR3 protein: ASSLTGELF
V gene: TRBV20-1; CDR3 protein: SASSLAGGADTQY
V gene: TRBV9; CDR3 protein: ASSVATSDSPLH
V gene: TRBV4-1; CDR3 protein: ASSPTISGSINTQY
V gene: TRBV18; CDR3 protein: ASSRGYEQY
V gene: TRBV28; CDR3 protein: ASSLPGPRKGEAF
V gene: TRBV9; CDR3 protein: ASSTFPRSSTDTQY
V gene: TRBV19; CDR3 protein: ASSARGTVAYEQY
V gene: TRBV28; CDR3 protein: ASSLVRSVGPAYEQY
V gene: TRBV12-3/TRBV12-4; CDR3 protein: ASTVTVTGELF
V gene: TRBV3-1/TRBV3-2; CDR3 protein: ASSQGSSGYGDTQY
V gene: TRBV18; CDR3 protein: ASSPGDAETQY
V gene: TRBV30; CDR3 protein: AWSGGGPEQF
V gene: TRBV5-4; CDR3 protein: ASSPHGGGRSDTQY
V gene: TRBV6-2/TRBV6-3; CDR3 protein: ASSWDRQKGNSNQPQH
V gene: TRBV5-1; CDR3 protein: ASSLDTSDTEAF
V gene: TRBV19; CDR3 protein: ASAGTGGNNEQF
V gene: TRBV19; CDR3 protein: ASRTSGSPSNQPQH
V gene: TRBV19; CDR3 protein: ATTRDYYGYT
V gene: TRBV27; CDR3 protein: ASSFTGTYGYT
V gene: TRBV7-2; CDR3 protein: ASSLGTRKRSTDTQY
V gene: TRBV6-2/TRBV6-3; CDR3 protein: ASSSWTGGGQPQH
V gene: TRBV7-9; CDR3 protein: ASSSIAGDTQY
V gene: TRBV2; CDR3 protein: ASKVDFQETQY
V gene: TRBV5-5; CDR3 protein: ASSLGRANEKLF
V gene: TRBV5-4; CDR3 protein: ASSRDGQETQY
V gene: TRBV9; CDR3 protein: ASSAQERNTEAF
V gene: TRBV3-1/TRBV3-2; CDR3 protein: ASSPRGVDNEQF
V gene: TRBV7-3; CDR3 protein: ASSLTASSGIEQF
V gene: TRBV10-2; CDR3 protein: ASSKGVIPYNEQF
V gene: TRBV3-1/TRBV3-2; CDR3 protein: ASSLGQATSYEQY
V gene: TRBV7-9; CDR3 protein: ASSFWVTDTQY
V gene: TRBV4-1; CDR3 protein: ASSQVRTSTGNEQF
V gene: TRBV19; CDR3 protein: ASTEMAARSYT
V gene: TRBV5-4; CDR3 protein: ASSPSELRGAGEQF
V gene: TRBV15; CDR3 protein: ATSRDRSATDTQY
V gene: TRBV24-1; CDR3 protein: ATSDHRESPIHEQY